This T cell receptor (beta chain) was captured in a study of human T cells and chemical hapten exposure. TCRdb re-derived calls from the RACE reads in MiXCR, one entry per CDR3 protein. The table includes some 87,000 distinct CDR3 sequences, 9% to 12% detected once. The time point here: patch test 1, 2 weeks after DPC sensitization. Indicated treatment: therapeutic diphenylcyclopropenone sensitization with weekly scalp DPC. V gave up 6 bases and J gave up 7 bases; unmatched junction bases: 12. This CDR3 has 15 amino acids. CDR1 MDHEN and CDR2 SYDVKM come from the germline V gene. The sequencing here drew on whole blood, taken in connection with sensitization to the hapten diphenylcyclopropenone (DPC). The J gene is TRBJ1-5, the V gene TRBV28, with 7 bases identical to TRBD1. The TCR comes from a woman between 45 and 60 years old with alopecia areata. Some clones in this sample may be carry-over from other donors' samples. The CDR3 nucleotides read TGTGCCAGCAGCTACCGGGACAGAAGAGGGCAGCCCCAGCATTTT. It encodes CASSYRDRRGQPQHF.